Described below is a single TCR beta chain sequence and its context. This CDR3 is 14 amino acids long. V shed 5 bases and J shed 3 bases, with 13 bases lying between them. In germline, CDR1 is SGHTA, CDR2 FQGNSA. Sample treatment: 15 to 20 received Ad26.COV2.S at low or high dose, single or two shots; several received placebo; per-sample allocation not given. Following the first vaccine or placebo injection, samples were taken on day 63. Cohort 1b enrolled adults aged 18-55 years in Boston. Data came from immunoSEQ multiplex PCR; TCRdb stores just in-frame clones and leaves some out. In the table there are fewer than 900,000 clones, 70% to 90% of which are singletons. This sample is part of a study of Ad26.COV2.S vaccination and SARS-CoV-2 variants.

The chain couples TRBV7-2 to TRBJ1-1; D perhaps matches TRBD1 (6 bases). The sequencing used peripheral blood, collected in a trial of Ad26.COV2.S vaccine versus placebo. This sequence was found in a person between 18 and 60 years old who received the Ad26.COV2.S COVID-19 vaccine or a placebo. The CDR3 DNA reads TGTGCCAGCAGCCCGACAGGTACGGACACTGAAGCTTTCTTT. It translates to CASSPTGTDTEAFF.